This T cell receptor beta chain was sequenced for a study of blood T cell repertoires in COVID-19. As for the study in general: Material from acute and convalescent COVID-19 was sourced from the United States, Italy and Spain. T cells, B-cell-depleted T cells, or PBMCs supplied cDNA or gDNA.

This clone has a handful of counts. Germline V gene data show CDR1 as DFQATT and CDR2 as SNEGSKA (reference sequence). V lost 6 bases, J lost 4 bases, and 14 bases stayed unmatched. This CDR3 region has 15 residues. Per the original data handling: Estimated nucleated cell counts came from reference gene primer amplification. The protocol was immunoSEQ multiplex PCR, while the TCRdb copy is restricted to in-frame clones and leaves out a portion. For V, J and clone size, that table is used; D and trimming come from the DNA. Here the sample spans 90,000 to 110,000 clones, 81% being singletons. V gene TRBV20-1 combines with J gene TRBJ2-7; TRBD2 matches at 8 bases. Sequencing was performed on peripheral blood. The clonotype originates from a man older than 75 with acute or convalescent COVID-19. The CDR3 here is CSASSFGLADYEQYF. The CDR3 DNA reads TGCAGTGCCAGTTCCTTTGGACTAGCAGATTACGAGCAGTACTTC.